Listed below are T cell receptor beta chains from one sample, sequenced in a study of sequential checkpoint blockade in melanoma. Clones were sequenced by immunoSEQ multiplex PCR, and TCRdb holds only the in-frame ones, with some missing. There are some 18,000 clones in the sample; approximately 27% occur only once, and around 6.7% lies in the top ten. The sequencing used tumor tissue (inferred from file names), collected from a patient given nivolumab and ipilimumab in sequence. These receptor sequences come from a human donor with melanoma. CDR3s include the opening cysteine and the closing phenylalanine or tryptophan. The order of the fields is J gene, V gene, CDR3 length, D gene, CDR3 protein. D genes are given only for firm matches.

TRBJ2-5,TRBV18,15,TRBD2,CASSLGTSETETQYF
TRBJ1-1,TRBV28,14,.,CASSLSLTPRLAFF
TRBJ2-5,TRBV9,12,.,CASSSVGETQYF
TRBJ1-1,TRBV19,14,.,CASSIAGANTEAFF
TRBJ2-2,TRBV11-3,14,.,CASSLTRYTGELFF
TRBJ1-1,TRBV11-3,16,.,CASSLGGGWEKTEAFF
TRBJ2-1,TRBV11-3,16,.,CASSFSLAASYNEQFF
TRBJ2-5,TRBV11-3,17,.,CASSLVGAPRGGETQYF
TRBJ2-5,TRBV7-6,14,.,CASSLFRVEETQYF
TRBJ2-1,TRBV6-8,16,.,CASSYSRVSSYNEQFF
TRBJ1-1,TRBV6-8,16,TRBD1,CASSYSSVRGIPEAFF
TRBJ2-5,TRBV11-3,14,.,CASSLVREKETQYF
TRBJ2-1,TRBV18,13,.,CASSGSSYNEQFF
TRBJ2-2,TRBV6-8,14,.,CASSSLLGSGELFF